This entry lists 23 T cell receptor beta chains sequenced from one sample in a study of T cells in Graves' hyperthyroidism and ophthalmopathy. The CDR3 regions of TCR beta were amplified from RNA transcripts. First-round RT-PCR targeting the TCR CDR3 was performed with the HTBI primer set. TCRdb re-called the multiplex PCR reads with MiXCR, one entry per CDR3 protein. Here the sample spans 500,000 to 650,000 distinct CDR3 sequences, about 14% being singletons. The specimen sequenced was blood. The receptors here all came from a woman between 50 and 59 years old with Graves' ophthalmopathy.

This clonotype appeared many times. The chain employs TRBV11-2 and TRBJ2-1; TRBD2 aligns across 7 bases. This CDR3 is 16 amino acids long. Germline V gene sequence: CDR1 SGHAT, CDR2 FQNNGV. The ends lost 5 bases at V and 0 bases at J; junction bases unmatched: 7. The CDR3 bases are TGTGCCAGCAGCACAATAGCGGGCAGCTCCTACAATGAGCAGTTCTTC. Its protein is CASSTIAGSSYNEQFF.

This clonotype was recorded many times. The chain carries TRBV20-1 and TRBJ1-2; weak D call: TRBD1 (5 bases). The CDR3 spans 16 residues. Per the germline V gene, CDR1 is DFQATT and CDR2 is SNEGSKA (reference sequence). The V end was cut by 2 bases, the J end by 6 bases, with 22 bases between. Here the CDR3 reads CSARLNGTSPLDGYTF. The CDR3 coding sequence is TGCAGTGCTAGACTCAACGGGACTTCCCCCCTGGATGGCTACACCTTC.

This clonotype has only a few counts. Here the CDR3 reads CASSPGLAGLPSTDTQYF. CDR3 in DNA: TGCGCCAGCAGCCCAGGCCTAGCGGGATTACCTAGCACAGATACGCAGTATTTT. The chain uses TRBV5-1 and TRBJ2-3, with 9 bases identical to TRBD2. This CDR3 has 18 residues. Losses at the gene ends were 4 bases for V and 0 bases for J; bases not matched to a gene: 12. Germline CDR1 SGHRS, CDR2 YFSETQ.

The chain has TRBV18 and TRBJ1-1; the D is unclear. CDR1 and CDR2 from the germline V gene are KGHSH and LQKENI. The V and J ends lost 4 bases and 1 base respectively, with 10 bases between them. There are 14 residues in the CDR3. CDR3: CASSQNSGNTEAFF. CDR3 DNA sequence: TGTGCCAGCTCACAAAATTCAGGGAACACTGAAGCTTTCTTT.

The chain recombines TRBV13 with TRBJ1-6; maybe TRBD1 (6 bases). This CDR3 has 14 amino acids. Germline assignment: CDR1 PRHDT and CDR2 FYEKMQ (reference sequence). V was trimmed by 5 bases and J by 9 bases, leaving 14 bases between them. The CDR3 spells CASSLGASGSPLHF. DNA of the CDR3: TGTGCCAGCAGCCTGGGGGCCTCGGGTTCACCCCTCCACTTT.

This sequence joins TRBV5-1 and TRBJ2-1, with 13 bases matching TRBD2. CDR3 length: 19 amino acids. J gave up 5 bases and V 0 bases, and 11 bases lay outside the gene matches. Germline lookup yields CDR1 SGHRS and CDR2 YFSETQ. CDR3 in amino acids: CASSLGPLAGGSYHNEQFF. In DNA, the CDR3 is TGCGCCAGCAGCTTGGGTCCACTAGCGGGAGGGTCTTACCACAATGAGCAGTTCTTC.

This clonotype was counted a few times. The rearrangement uses TRBV28 and TRBJ1-5; no clear D gene. The CDR3 has 11 residues. Trimming shortened V by 6 bases and J by 5 bases, and 5 bases separated the two germline ends. Germline CDR1 and CDR2: MDHEN and SYDVKM. CDR3 bases: TGTGCCAGCAGAGCTGATCAGCCCCAGCATTTT. This translates into CASRADQPQHF.

The sample holds many counts of this clonotype. The V and J genes are TRBV20-1 and TRBJ1-1; D is unclear. V dropped 3 bases and J dropped 0 bases, with 8 bases sitting between them. The CDR3 is 13 amino acids. CDR1 is DFQATT, CDR2 SNEGSKA, per germline (reference sequence). Here the CDR3 DNA reads TGCAGTGCTAGCCGACCTGTGAACACTGAAGCTTTCTTT. Its translation: CSASRPVNTEAFF.

This clonotype was counted many times. The chain recombines TRBV2 with TRBJ1-5; D is possibly TRBD1 (5 bases). CDR1 and CDR2 from the germline V gene are SNHLY and FYNNEI. CDR3 length equals 13 residues. The V end was cut by 8 bases, the J end by 1 base, with 9 bases between. The CDR3 reads CASGRQSNQPQHF. The DNA for the CDR3 is TGTGCCAGCGGGCGACAGAGCAATCAGCCCCAGCATTTT.

In this sample, this clonotype turned up many times. This chain connects TRBV7-2 to TRBJ2-3; 11 nucleotides line up with TRBD2. V lost 4 bases and J lost 3; bases outside the gene matches: 3. The length of the CDR3 is 15 residues. CDR1 is SGHTA and CDR2 is FQGNSA in the germline V gene. The CDR3 sequence: CASSSTSGVTDTQYF. CDR3 DNA sequence: TGTGCCAGCAGCTCGACTAGCGGGGTAACAGATACGCAGTATTTT.

This clonotype occurred a few times. This chain connects TRBV4-3 to TRBJ2-7; TRBD2 matches at 11 bases. Losses at the gene ends were 3 bases for V and 0 bases for J; bases not matched to a gene: 7. The CDR3 covers 17 residues. Germline values: CDR1 LGHNA, CDR2 YSLEER. The CDR3 coding sequence is TGCGCCAGCAGCCAGGGACTAGCGGCCCTGAGCTCCTACGAGCAGTACTTC. It is translated as CASSQGLAALSSYEQYF.

This clonotype was recorded many times. The chain has TRBV2 and TRBJ1-5, with D possibly TRBD1 on 6 matching bases. CDR1 and CDR2 (germline): SNHLY, FYNNEI. This CDR3 region has 17 residues. V was cut by 4 bases and J by 1 base, with 17 bases left in between. The CDR3 coding sequence is TGTGCCAGCAGTGGTCCTGCGGGGGCTGAGAGCAATCAGCCCCAGCATTTT. Translation gives CASSGPAGAESNQPQHF.

The chain has TRBV7-9 and TRBJ1-2, with no clear D. The CDR3 has 12 amino acids. The ends were cut back, 5 bases at V and 5 bases at J, with 9 bases in the middle. Germline V gene sequence: CDR1 SEHNR, CDR2 FQNEAQ (reference sequence). CDR3 in amino acids: CASSPGLYGYTF. The DNA for the CDR3 is TGTGCCAGCAGCCCTGGACTTTATGGCTACACCTTC.

This clonotype was seen a handful of times. The chain's CDR3 is CASSPKGLASTDTQYF. The CDR3 DNA follows: TGTGCCAGCTCACCAAAGGGACTAGCCAGCACAGATACGCAGTATTTT. The V gene is TRBV18, the J gene TRBJ2-3; 9 nucleotides agree with TRBD2. Germline V gene lookup returns CDR1 KGHSH and CDR2 LQKENI. The CDR3 is 16 residues long. The V and J ends lost 2 bases and 0 bases, in that order; junction bases with no gene match: 3.

The chain couples TRBV6-2 or TRBV6-3 to TRBJ1-5; 7 nucleotides agree with TRBD1. The CDR3 has 15 amino acids. J lost 5 bases, V lost 6 bases, and 10 bases had no gene match. CDR1 and CDR2 from the germline V gene are MNHEY and SVGEGT. In nucleotides, the CDR3 is TGTGCCAGCAGATATCAGGGGGTGTACCATCAGCCCCAGCATTTT. This translates into CASRYQGVYHQPQHF.

This clonotype has just a few counts. The chain combines TRBV4-2 with TRBJ1-2; D is undetermined. Per the germline V gene, CDR1 is LGHNA and CDR2 is YNFKEQ. V was shortened by 4 bases and J by 6 bases, with 18 bases between the two germline ends. This CDR3 is 15 amino acids long. DNA of the CDR3: TGTGCCAGCAGCCCGGGCCCCGCAGGAACGGATGGCTACACCTTC. It is translated as CASSPGPAGTDGYTF.

This clonotype showed up many times. The rearrangement uses TRBV5-8 and TRBJ1-5; D gene unclear. The CDR3 runs to 15 residues. Germline CDR1 SGHTS, CDR2 YDEGEE. The ends were cut back, 1 base at V and 3 bases at J, with 11 bases in the middle. The CDR3 DNA reads as TGTGCCAGCAGCTTGAGGCCCTCAAACAATCAGCCCCAGCATTTT. Encoded protein: CASSLRPSNNQPQHF.

V usage is TRBV18 and J usage is TRBJ1-4, with D unclear. V lost 5 bases and J 4 bases, leaving 20 bases between the germline ends. Germline V lookup: CDR1 KGHSH, CDR2 LQKENI. This CDR3 contains 17 residues. CDR3 in DNA: TGTGCCAGCTCAGAACCTCAGGACGGGGATTATAATGAAAAACTGTTTTTT. Its protein product is CASSEPQDGDYNEKLFF.

This clonotype was seen ten or more times. The chain joins TRBV3-1 to TRBJ2-2, with TRBD2 matching 10 bases. The J segment lost 8 bases and the V segment lost 2 bases, leaving 8 bases of the junction unmatched. Germline V CDR1 and CDR2: LGHDT, YNNKEL (reference sequence). CDR3 length equals 16 residues. The CDR3 sequence is CASSQRSSGSSGELFF. The CDR3 DNA reads as TGTGCCAGCAGCCAAAGGTCTAGCGGGAGTTCAGGGGAGCTGTTTTTT.

This clonotype was detected many times. V is TRBV7-3 and J is TRBJ2-6; 7 nucleotides align to TRBD1. There are 15 residues in the CDR3. V dropped 4 bases and J dropped 2; count of bases not matched to a gene: 2. Germline V gives CDR1 SGHTA, CDR2 FQGTGA. The CDR3 region has the DNA TGTGCCAGCAGCTACAGGGGCGCTGGGGCCAACGTCCTGACTTTC. This gives the protein CASSYRGAGANVLTF.

This clonotype was counted a few times. The chain links TRBV3-2 to TRBJ1-1; TRBD1, as called in the table, went unchecked against the DNA. TRBV3-2 is assigned pseudogene status. The CDR3 consists of 15 residues. For the CDR3, the DNA is TGTGCCAGCAGGAAAGGACAGGGGGCAGACACTGAAGCTTTCTTT. As protein: CASRKGQGADTEAFF.

There are many counts of this clonotype. V gene TRBV12-3 or TRBV12-4 combines with J gene TRBJ1-1; D is unresolved. The CDR3 has 13 amino acids. V was shortened by 2 bases and J by 1 base, with 5 bases between the two germline ends. Written as DNA, the CDR3 is TGTGCCAGCAGTTTACCATGGAACACTGAAGCTTTCTTT. Protein: CASSLPWNTEAFF.

The V gene is TRBV7-9, the J gene TRBJ2-7, with D tentatively TRBD1 (6 bases). The CDR3 spans 14 residues. Germline V lookup: CDR1 SEHNR, CDR2 FQNEAQ (reference sequence). The ends were cut back, 3 bases at V and 2 bases at J, with 11 bases in the middle. The CDR3 DNA reads as TGTGCCAGCAGCTTGGCGGACAGCACCTACGAGCAGTACTTC. Protein: CASSLADSTYEQYF.